The 10 T cell receptor beta chains below come from one sample, sequenced in a study of CD8+ T cells in alopecia areata. cDNA prepared by RNA extraction and subsequent reverse transcription served as the template for sequencing. Sequenced by immunoSEQ multiplex PCR; TCRdb stores in-frame clones only, minus some. The data contain 150,000 or so clones, about 85% of them seen just once; the ten biggest clones take up roughly an eighth. Noted treatment: oral pan-JAK inhibitor, 5-10 mg twice daily. Here the sequenced sample was CD8+ T cells sorted from blood, taken at week 4, from a patient treated with tofacitinib. Source of these receptors: a human donor with alopecia areata.

The V gene is TRBV5-6, the J gene TRBJ2-3; either TRBD1 or TRBD2 may fit D (5 bases each). The CDR3 is 17 amino acids. V lost 4 bases and J 0 bases, leaving 18 bases between the germline ends. The V gene's germline CDR1 is SGHDT and CDR2 YYEEEE. CDR3 sequence reads: CASSRTSYGASTDTQYF. The CDR3 nucleotides read TGTGCCAGCAGCAGAACGTCGTACGGGGCTAGCACAGATACGCAGTATTTT.

The rearrangement links TRBV30 to TRBJ2-7; D unclear. Looked up from germline, CDR1 is GTSNPN and CDR2 is SVGIG (reference sequence). The CDR3 extends over 10 amino acids. V gave up 5 bases and J gave up 2 bases, with 4 bases separating them. Written as DNA, the CDR3 is TGTGCCTGGGGGACCTACGAGCAGTACTTC. This encodes CAWGTYEQYF.

The chain couples TRBV13 to TRBJ2-3, with 8 positions matching TRBD2. V trimming: 3 bases; J trimming: 2 bases; junction bases outside the gene matches: 7. The CDR3 length is 16 residues. The germline CDR1 and CDR2 sequences are PRHDT and FYEKMQ (reference sequence). CDR3 sequence: CASSLRGASYTDTQYF. CDR3 coding DNA: TGTGCCAGCAGCTTGCGGGGGGCAAGCTACACAGATACGCAGTATTTT.

V usage is TRBV27 and J usage is TRBJ2-5; tentative D call: TRBD2 (5 bases). The CDR3 length is 16 residues. V was clipped by 5 bases and J by 4 bases, with 20 bases between them. Germline CDR1 is MNHEY and CDR2 is SMNVEV (reference sequence). As DNA, the CDR3 is TGTGCCAGCAGTCCAGCGATGCCAGGAGGACGAGAGACCCAGTACTTC. Protein sequence: CASSPAMPGGRETQYF.

The J gene is TRBJ2-1, the V gene TRBV5-6, with 9 bases lining up with TRBD2. V gave up 3 bases and J gave up 4 bases; unmatched junction bases: 5. The CDR3 is 15 amino acids. The V gene's germline CDR1 is SGHDT and CDR2 YYEEEE. The CDR3 sequence: CASSSSGNIYNEQFF. The CDR3 DNA reads as TGTGCCAGCAGCTCTAGCGGGAATATTTACAATGAGCAGTTCTTC.

The CDR3, as DNA: TGTGCCAGCCAACAGGGGACGAGGAGTGGCTACACCTTC. Its translation: CASQQGTRSGYTF. This chain links TRBV6-1 with TRBJ1-2; 7 bases fit TRBD1. CDR1 and CDR2 (germline): MNHNS, SASEGT. The length of the CDR3 is 13 residues. V shed 8 bases and J 7 bases; nucleotides not matched to a gene: 10.

This clone was detected a few times. The rearrangement joins TRBV29-1 to TRBJ2-1; 8 bases agree with TRBD1. Germline CDR1 is SQVTM and CDR2 is ANQGSEA. The V segment lost 5 bases and the J segment 7 bases; nucleotides outside the gene matches: 7. The CDR3 loop spans 13 amino acids. CDR3 sequence: CSVRGQGRNEQFF. For the CDR3, the DNA is TGCAGCGTTCGCGGACAGGGAAGGAATGAGCAGTTCTTC.

The V call is TRBV2, the J call TRBJ1-2, with D possibly TRBD1 on 5 matching bases. The CDR3 sequence is 14 residues long. Germline V gene data show CDR1 as SNHLY and CDR2 as FYNNEI. The V end was cut by 1 base, the J end by 1 base, with 7 bases between. In nucleotides, the CDR3 is TGTGCCAGCAGTGAAGAGGGGAATAACTATGGCTACACCTTC. Translating gives CASSEEGNNYGYTF.

V usage is TRBV5-4 and J usage is TRBJ1-5; tentative D call: TRBD1 (5 bases). CDR1 and CDR2 from the germline V gene are SGHNT and YYREEE (reference sequence). V dropped 4 bases and J dropped 0 bases, with 8 bases sitting between them. The CDR3 runs 14 residues. The CDR3 DNA reads as TGTGCCAGCAGCGCAAGGGGTAGCAATCAGCCCCAGCATTTT. It codes for CASSARGSNQPQHF.

This clone was seen only a few times. The genes are TRBV6-4 and TRBJ2-1, with no clear D. Trimming pared 0 bases from V and 8 bases from J, leaving 2 bases between. Germline assignment: CDR1 MRHNA and CDR2 SNTAGT. The CDR3 has 11 residues. The CDR3 DNA reads as TGTGCCAGCAGTGACTCCCATGAGCAGTTCTTC. Translated: CASSDSHEQFF.